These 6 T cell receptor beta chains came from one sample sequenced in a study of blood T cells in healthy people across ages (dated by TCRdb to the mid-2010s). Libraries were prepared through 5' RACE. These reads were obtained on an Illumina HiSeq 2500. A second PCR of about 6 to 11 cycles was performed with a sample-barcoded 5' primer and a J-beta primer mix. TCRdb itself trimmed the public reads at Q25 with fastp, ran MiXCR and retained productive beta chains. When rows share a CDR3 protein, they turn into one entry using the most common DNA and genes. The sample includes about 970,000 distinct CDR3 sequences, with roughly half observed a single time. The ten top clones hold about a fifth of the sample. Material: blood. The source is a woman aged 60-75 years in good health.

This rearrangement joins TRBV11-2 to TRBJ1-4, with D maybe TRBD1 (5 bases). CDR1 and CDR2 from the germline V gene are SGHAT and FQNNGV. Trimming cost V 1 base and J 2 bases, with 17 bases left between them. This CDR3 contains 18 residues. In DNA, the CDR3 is TGTGCCAGCAGCTTAGGAGACAGTACCCTCCCGACTAATGAAAAACTGTTTTTT. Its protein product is CASSLGDSTLPTNEKLFF. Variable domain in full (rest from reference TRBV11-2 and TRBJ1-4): EAGVAQSPRYKIIEKRQSVAFWCNPISGHATLYWYQQILGQGPKLLIQFQNNGVVDDSQLPKDRFSAERLKGVDSTLKIQPAKLEDSAVYLCASSLGDSTLPTNEKLFFGSGTQLSVL.

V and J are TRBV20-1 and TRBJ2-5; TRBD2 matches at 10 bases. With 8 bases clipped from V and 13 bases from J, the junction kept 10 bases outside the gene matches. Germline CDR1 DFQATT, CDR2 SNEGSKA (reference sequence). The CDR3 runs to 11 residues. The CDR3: CSSPSGRSMYF. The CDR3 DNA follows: TGCAGTAGTCCTAGCGGGAGATCTATGTACTTC.

The CDR3 DNA sequence: TGTGCCAGCAGCCAAACCCTAACTAGCAATGAGCAGTTCTTC. It translates to CASSQTLTSNEQFF. The chain is built from TRBV3-1 and TRBJ2-1, with D maybe TRBD2 (5 bases). The CDR3 length is 14 residues. V was shortened by 2 bases and J by 6 bases, with 11 bases between the two germline ends. CDR1 and CDR2 (germline): LGHDT, YNNKEL (reference sequence).

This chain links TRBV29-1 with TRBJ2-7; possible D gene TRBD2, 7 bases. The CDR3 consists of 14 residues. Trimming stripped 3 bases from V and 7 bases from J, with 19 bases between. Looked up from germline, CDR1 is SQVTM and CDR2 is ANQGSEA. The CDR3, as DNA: TGCAGCGTTGAGGTTAAGGGGGGGACCAATGAGCAGTACTTC. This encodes CSVEVKGGTNEQYF.

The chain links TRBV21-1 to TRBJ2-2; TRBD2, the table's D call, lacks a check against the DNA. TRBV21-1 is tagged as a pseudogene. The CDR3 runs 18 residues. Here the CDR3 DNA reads TGTGCCAGCACCCCCAGACTAGCGAGAGATCCGAACACCGGGGAGCTGTTTTTT. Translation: CASTPRLARDPNTGELFF.

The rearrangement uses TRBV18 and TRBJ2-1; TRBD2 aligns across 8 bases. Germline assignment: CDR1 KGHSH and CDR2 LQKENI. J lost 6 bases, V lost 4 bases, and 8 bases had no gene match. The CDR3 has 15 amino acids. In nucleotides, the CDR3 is TGTGCCAGCTCACAAGATAGCGGGATGGGCAATGAGCAGTTCTTC. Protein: CASSQDSGMGNEQFF.